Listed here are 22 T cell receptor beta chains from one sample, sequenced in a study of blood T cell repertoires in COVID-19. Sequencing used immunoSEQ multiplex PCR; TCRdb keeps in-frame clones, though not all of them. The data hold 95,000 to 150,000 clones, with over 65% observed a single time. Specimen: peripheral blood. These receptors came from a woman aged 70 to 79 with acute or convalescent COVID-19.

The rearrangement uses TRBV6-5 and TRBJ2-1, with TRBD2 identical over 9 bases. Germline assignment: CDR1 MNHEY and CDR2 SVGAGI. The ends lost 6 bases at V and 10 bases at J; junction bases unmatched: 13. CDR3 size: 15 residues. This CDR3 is CASSYGQTSGNEQFF. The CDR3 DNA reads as TGTGCCAGCAGCTACGGACAGACTAGCGGCAACGAGCAGTTCTTC.

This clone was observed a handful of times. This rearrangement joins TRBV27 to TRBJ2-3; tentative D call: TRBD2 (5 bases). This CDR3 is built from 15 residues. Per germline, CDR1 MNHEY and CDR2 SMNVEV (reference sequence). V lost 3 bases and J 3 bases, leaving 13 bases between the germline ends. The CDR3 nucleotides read TGTGCCAGCAGTTTGAGTCGGGGAATGACAGATACGCAGTATTTT. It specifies CASSLSRGMTDTQYF.

This CDR3 is CASSKPGTGVDEQYF. In nucleotides, the CDR3 is TGTGCCAGCAGTAAACCAGGGACAGGGGTTGACGAGCAGTACTTC. V and J are TRBV6-2 or TRBV6-3 and TRBJ2-7; 10 bases are shared with TRBD1. The V gene end was trimmed by 5 bases and the J gene end by 5 bases; junction bases not matched to a gene: 9. Germline V gene lookup returns CDR1 MNHEY and CDR2 SVGEGT. This CDR3 is 15 amino acids long.

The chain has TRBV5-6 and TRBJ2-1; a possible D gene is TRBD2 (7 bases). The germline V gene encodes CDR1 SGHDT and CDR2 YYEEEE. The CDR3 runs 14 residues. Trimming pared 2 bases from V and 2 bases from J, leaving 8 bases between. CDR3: CASSFGGPYNEQFF. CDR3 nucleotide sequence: TGTGCCAGCAGCTTCGGGGGGCCCTACAATGAGCAGTTCTTC.

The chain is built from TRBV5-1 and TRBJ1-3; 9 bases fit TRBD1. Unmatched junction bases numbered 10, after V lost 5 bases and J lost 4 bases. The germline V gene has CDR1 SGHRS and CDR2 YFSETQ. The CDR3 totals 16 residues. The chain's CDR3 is CASSPGTGTGGNTIYF. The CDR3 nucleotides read TGCGCCAGCAGTCCCGGGACAGGGACGGGGGGAAACACCATATATTTT.

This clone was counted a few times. The CDR3 region has the DNA TGTGCCAGCAGGTACACTAGCGGGAGCTCCTACAATGAGCAGTTCTTC. It codes for CASRYTSGSSYNEQFF. The chain couples TRBV6-5 to TRBJ2-1; 11 bases line up with TRBD2. The CDR3 totals 16 residues. CDR1 and CDR2 (germline): MNHEY, SVGAGI. Trimming at V came to 6 bases and at J to 0 bases, leaving 4 bases not matched to a gene.

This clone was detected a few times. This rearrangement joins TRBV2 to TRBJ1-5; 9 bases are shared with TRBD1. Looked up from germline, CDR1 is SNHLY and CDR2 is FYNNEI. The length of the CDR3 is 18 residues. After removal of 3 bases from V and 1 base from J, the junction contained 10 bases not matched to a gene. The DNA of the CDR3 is TGTGCCAGCAGTGAGAATCTTTGGGACAGGGTAAGCAATCAGCCCCAGCATTTT. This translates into CASSENLWDRVSNQPQHF.

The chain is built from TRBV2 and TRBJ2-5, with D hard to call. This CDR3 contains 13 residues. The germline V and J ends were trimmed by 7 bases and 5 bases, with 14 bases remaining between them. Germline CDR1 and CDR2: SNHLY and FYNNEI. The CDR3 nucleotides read TGTGCCAGCAATACCTACCCACAGGAGACCCAGTACTTC. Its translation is CASNTYPQETQYF. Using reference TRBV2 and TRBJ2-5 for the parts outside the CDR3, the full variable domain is EPEVTQTPSHQVTQMGQEVILRCVPISNHLYFYWYRQILGQKVEFLVSFYNNEISEKSEIFDDQFSVERPDGSNFTLKIRSTKLEDSAMYFCASNTYPQETQYFGPGTRLLVL.

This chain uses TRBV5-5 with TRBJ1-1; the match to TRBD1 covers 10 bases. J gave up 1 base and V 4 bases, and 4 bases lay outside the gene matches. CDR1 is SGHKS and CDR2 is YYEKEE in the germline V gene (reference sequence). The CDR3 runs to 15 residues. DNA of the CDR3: TGTGCCAGCAGCGGGGGACAGGGGCCGAACACTGAAGCTTTCTTT. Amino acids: CASSGGQGPNTEAFF.

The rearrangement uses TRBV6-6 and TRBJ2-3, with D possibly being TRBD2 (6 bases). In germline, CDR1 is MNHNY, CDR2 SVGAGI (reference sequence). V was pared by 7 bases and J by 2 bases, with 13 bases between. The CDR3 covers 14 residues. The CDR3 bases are TGTGCCAGCATCCCCGGGGACTTCACAGATACGCAGTATTTT. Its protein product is CASIPGDFTDTQYF.

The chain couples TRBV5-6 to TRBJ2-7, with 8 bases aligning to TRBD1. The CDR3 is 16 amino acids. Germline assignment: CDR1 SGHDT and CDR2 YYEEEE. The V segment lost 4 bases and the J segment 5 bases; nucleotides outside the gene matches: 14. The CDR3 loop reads CASSLDSGGGGDEQYF. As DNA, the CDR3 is TGTGCCAGCAGCCTCGATTCAGGGGGCGGTGGGGACGAGCAGTACTTC.

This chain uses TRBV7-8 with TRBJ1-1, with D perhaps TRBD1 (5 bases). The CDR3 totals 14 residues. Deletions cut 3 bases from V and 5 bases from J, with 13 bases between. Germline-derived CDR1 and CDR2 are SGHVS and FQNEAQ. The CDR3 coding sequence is TGTGCCAGCAGCTTTCAGGGTAAGGCGACTGAAGCTTTCTTT. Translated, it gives CASSFQGKATEAFF.

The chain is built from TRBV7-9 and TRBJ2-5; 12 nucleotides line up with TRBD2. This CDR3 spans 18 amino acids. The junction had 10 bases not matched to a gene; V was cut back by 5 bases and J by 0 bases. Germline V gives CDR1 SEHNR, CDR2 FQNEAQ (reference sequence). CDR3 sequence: CASSPGLAGGTHQETQYF. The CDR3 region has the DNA TGTGCCAGCAGCCCAGGGCTAGCGGGGGGGACCCACCAAGAGACCCAGTACTTC.

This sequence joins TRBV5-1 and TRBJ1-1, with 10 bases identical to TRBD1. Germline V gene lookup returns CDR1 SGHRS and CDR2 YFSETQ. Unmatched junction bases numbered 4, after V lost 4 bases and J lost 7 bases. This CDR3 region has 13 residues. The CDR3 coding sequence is TGCGCCAGCAGCCAAAGGGACAGGGGTGAAGCTTTCTTT. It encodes CASSQRDRGEAFF. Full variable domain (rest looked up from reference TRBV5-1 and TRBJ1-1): KAGVTQTPRYLIKTRGQQVTLSCSPISGHRSVSWYQQTPGQGLQFLFEYFSETQRNKGNFPGRFSGRQFSNSRSEMNVSTLELGDSALYLCASSQRDRGEAFFGQGTRLTVV.

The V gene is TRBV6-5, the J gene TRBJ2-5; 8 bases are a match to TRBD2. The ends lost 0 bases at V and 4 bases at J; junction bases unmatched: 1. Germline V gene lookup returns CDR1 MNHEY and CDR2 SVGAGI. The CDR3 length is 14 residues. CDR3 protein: CASSYSRGGETQYF. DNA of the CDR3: TGTGCCAGCAGTTACTCTCGGGGGGGAGAGACCCAGTACTTC.

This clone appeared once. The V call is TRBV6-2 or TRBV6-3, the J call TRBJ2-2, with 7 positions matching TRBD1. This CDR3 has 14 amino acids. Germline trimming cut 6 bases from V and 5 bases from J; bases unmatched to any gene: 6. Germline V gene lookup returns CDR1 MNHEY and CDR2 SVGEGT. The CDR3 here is CASSTGTVTGELFF. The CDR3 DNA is TGTGCCAGCAGCACCGGGACAGTGACCGGGGAGCTGTTTTTT.

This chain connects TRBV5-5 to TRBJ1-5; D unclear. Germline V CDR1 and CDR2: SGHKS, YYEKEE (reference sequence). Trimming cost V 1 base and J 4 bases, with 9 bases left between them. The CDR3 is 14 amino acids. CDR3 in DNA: TGTGCCAGCAGCTTGAGGTCGGAGAATCAGCCCCAGCATTTT. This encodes CASSLRSENQPQHF.

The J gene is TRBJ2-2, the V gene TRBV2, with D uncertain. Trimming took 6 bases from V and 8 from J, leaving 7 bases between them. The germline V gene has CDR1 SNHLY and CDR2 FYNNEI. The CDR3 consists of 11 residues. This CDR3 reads CASSDTGELFF. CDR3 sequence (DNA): TGTGCCAGCAGCGATACAGGGGAGCTGTTTTTT. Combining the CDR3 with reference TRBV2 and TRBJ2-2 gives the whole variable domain EPEVTQTPSHQVTQMGQEVILRCVPISNHLYFYWYRQILGQKVEFLVSFYNNEISEKSEIFDDQFSVERPDGSNFTLKIRSTKLEDSAMYFCASSDTGELFFGEGSRLTVL.

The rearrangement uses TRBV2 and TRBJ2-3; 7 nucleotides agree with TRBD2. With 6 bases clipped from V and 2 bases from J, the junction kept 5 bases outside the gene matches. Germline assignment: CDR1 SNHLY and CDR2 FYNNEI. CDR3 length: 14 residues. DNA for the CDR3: TGTGCCAGCAGGGACTGGGACTACACAGATACGCAGTATTTT. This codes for CASRDWDYTDTQYF.

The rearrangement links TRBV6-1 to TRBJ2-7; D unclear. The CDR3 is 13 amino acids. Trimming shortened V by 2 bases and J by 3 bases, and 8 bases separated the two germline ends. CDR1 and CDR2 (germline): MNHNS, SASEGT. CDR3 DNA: TGTGCCAGCAGTGAAATAAGAGGCTACGAGCAGTACTTC. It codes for CASSEIRGYEQYF.

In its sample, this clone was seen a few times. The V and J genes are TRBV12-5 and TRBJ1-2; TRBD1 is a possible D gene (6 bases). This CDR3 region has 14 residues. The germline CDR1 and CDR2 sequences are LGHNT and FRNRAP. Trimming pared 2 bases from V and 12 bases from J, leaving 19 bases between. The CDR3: CASGLSAGVMVDTF. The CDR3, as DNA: TGTGCTAGTGGTTTGAGTGCAGGGGTTATGGTCGACACCTTC.

For the CDR3, the DNA is TGTGCCTCAAAACGGAGCCCGAACACTGAAGCTTTCTTT. The encoded protein is CASKRSPNTEAFF. V gene TRBV6-5 combines with J gene TRBJ1-1; D is uncertain. Trimming took off 11 bases at V and 1 base at J, with 14 bases between the two ends. The CDR3 covers 13 residues. Looked up from germline, CDR1 is MNHEY and CDR2 is SVGAGI.